The T cell receptor (beta chain) described here comes from a study of blood T cell repertoires in COVID-19 (dated by TCRdb to about 2020). General notes on the study: Samples covering the acute and convalescent phases of COVID-19 were provided by collaborators in the United States, Italy and Spain. The prospective study material was composed of cDNA or gDNA derived from T cells, B-cell-depleted T cells, or PBMCs. The dataset comprised deeply sampled blood TCRbeta repertoires from subjects exposed to, actively infected with, or recovered from COVID-19. A freely available public database, intended as a resource for researchers studying the immune response to SARS-CoV-2, is where the repertoires were released. Samples were obtained from the ongoing ImmuneRACE study (first 160 participants) and from approximately 1,200 subjects provided by 6 global collaborators. A de-identified subject ID, COVID-19 status, age in years and sex were almost always included in the sample metadata. Where available, HLA class I and class II types were obtained from metadata supplied by the sample provider rather than from assay-based typing. The investigation overall reported the following: The amount of clinical and demographic metadata varied by source and participant and was provided uncurated.

TCRbeta CDR3 regions were amplified from genomic DNA by means of the immunoSEQ Assay, a bias-controlled multiplex PCR. As for the original processing: Within the assay, amplification of reference gene primers was used to estimate how many nucleated cells each sample contained. To quantify the absolute abundance of each unique TCRbeta CDR3 rearrangement, sequence reads were collapsed and filtered. For each sample, productive Simpson clonality was calculated by taking the square root of Simpson's diversity index across productive rearrangements. The clones in this table, taken by TCRdb from immuneACCESS, are in-frame only. Not every clone is retained; where verified, under half of the shortfall comes from an unresolved V gene, and the cause of the rest is unknown. That table supplies the V and J calls and clone size; D and trimming were determined from the DNA. This sample comprises more than 25,000 clones, around 91% of them detected only once. The ten most abundant clones make up around 9.1% of the sample.

The collaborating institutions used their own protocols to collect whole blood in K2EDTA tubes. For TCRbeta analysis, collaborators shipped samples as frozen whole blood, isolated PBMCs, or DNA extracted from either of those sample types. Of note for this clone: Its cognate antigen has yet to be identified. Base qualities are not at hand, and no much larger clone is one base apart.

The germline V gene supplies CDR1 MGHRA and CDR2 YSYEKL. Trimming costs V 6 bases and J 2 bases, and their ends lie 14 bases apart. The CDR3 measures 14 amino acids from cysteine to phenylalanine. The entry retains the CDR3 DNA only, 42 bases that are in frame from base 1. The receptor's source is a man aged 60 to 69 with acute or convalescent COVID-19. This sequence uses TRBV4-1 and TRBJ2-7, and TRBD2 may be the D gene, going by 6 matching bases. Sample: peripheral blood. The encoded CDR3 is CASRIKEGAYEQYF. The nucleotides read TGCGCCAGCAGGATAAAGGAGGGAGCCTACGAGCAGTACTTC.